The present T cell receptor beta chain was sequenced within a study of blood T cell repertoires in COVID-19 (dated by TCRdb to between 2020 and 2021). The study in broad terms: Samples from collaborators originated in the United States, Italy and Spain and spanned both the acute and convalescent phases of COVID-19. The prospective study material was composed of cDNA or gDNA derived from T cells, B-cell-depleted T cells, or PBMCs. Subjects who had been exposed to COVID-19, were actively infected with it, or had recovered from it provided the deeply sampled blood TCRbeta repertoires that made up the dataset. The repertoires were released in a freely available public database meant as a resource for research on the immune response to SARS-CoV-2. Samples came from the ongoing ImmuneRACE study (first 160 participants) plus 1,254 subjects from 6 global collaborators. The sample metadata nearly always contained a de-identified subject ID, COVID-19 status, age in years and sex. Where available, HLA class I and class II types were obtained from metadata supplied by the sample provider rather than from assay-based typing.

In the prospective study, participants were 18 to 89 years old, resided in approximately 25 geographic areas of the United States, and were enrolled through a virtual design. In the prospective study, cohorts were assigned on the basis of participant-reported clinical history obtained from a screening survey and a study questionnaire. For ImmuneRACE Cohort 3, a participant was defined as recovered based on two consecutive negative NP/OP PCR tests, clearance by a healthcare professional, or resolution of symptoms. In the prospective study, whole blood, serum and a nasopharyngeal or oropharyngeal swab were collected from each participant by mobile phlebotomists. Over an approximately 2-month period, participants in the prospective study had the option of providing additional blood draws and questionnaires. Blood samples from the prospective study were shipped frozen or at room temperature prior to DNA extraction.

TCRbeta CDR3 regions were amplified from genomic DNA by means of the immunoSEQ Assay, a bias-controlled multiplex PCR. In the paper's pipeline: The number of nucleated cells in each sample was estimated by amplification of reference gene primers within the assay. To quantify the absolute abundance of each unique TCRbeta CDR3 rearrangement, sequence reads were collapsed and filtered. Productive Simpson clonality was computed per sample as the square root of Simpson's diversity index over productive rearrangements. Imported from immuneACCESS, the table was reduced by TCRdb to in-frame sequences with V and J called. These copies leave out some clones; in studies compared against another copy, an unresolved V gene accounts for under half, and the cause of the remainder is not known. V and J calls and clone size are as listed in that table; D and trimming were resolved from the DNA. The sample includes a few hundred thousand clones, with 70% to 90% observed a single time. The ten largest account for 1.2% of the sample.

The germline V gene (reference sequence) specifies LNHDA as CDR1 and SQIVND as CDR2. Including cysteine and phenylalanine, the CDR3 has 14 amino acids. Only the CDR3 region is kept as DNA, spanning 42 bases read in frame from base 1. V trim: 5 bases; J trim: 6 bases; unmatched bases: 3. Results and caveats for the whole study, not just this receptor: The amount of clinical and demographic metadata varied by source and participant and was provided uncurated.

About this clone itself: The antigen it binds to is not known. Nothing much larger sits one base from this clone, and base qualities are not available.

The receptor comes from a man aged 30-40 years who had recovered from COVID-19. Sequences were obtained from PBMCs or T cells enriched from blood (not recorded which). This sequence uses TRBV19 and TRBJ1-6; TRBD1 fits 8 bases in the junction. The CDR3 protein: CASSSGQANSPLHF. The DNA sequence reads TGTGCCAGTAGTTCGGGACAGGCTAATTCACCCCTCCACTTT.